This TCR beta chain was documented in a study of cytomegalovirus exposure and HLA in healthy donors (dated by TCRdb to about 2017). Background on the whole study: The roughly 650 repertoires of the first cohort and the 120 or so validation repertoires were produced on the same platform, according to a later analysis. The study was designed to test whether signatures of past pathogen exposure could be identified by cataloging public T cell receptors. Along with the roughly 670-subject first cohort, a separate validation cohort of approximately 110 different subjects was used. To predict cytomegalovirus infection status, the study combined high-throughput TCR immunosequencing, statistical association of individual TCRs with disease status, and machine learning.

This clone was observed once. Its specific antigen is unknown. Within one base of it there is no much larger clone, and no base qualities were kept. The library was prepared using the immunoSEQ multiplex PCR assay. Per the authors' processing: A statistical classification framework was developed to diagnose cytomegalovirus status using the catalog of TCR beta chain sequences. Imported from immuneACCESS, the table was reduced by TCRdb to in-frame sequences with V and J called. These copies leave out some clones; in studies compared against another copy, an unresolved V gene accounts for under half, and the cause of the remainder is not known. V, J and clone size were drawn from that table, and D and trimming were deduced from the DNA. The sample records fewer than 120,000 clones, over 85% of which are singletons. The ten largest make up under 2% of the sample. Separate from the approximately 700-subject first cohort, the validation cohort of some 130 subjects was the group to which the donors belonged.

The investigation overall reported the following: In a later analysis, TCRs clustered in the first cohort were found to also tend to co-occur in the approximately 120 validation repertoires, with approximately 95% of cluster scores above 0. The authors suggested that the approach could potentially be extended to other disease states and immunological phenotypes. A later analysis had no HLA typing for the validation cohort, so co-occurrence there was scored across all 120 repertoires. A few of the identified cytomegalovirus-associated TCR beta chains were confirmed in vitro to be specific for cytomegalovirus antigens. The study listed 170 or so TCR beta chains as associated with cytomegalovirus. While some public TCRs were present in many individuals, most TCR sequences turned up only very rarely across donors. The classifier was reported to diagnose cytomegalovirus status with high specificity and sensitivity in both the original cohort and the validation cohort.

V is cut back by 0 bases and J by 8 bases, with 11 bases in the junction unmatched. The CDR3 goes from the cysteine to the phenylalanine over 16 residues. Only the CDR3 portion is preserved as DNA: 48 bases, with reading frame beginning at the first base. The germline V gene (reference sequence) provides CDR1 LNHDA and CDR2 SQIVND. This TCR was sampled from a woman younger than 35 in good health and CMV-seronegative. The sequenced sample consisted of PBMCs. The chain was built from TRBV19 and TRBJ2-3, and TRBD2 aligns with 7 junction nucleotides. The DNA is TGTGCCAGTAGTATAGATGGCGGGAGAACGCGAGGTACGCAGTATTTT. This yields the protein CASSIDGGRTRGTQYF.